A single sample gave rise to the 9 T cell receptor beta chains below, sequenced in a study of blood T cell repertoires in COVID-19. Libraries were prepared by immunoSEQ multiplex PCR; TCRdb keeps only in-frame clonotypes and omits some of them. The repertoire has 300,000 to 400,000 clones, 87% of them found once; the top ten carry about 6%. Sequenced material: peripheral blood. The receptors derive from a woman in her 50s with COVID-19, enrolled during active disease.

Note on this clone: A read error may produce the germline difference seen at one junction end. This sequence joins TRBV11-2 and TRBJ2-5; 9 bases are shared with TRBD2. Germline V CDR1 and CDR2: SGHAT, FQNNGV. There are 11 residues in the CDR3. The CDR3 sequence is CASSLGTSAHF. Written as DNA, the CDR3 is TGTGCCAGCAGCTTAGGGACTAGCGCCCACTTC.

This chain links TRBV15 with TRBJ2-3; TRBD1 agrees at 7 bases. Trimming took 1 base from V and 0 from J; bases not matched to a gene: 10. CDR1 and CDR2 from the germline V gene are LNHNV and YYDKDF (reference sequence). The CDR3 covers 18 residues. CDR3 bases: TGTGCCACCAGCAGAGCCCGGACAGGTTCTCCTAGCACAGATACGCAGTATTTT. This gives the protein CATSRARTGSPSTDTQYF. The full variable domain, with the rest looked up from reference TRBV15 and TRBJ2-3, is DAMVIQNPRYQVTQFGKPVTLSCSQTLNHNVMYWYQQKSSQAPKLLFHYYDKDFNNEADTPDNFQSRRPNTSFCFLDIRSPGLGDTAMYLCATSRARTGSPSTDTQYFGPGTRLTVL.

The chain links TRBV5-5 to TRBJ1-6, with 7 bases lining up with TRBD1. This CDR3 has 16 amino acids. The J segment lost 10 bases and the V segment lost 4 bases, leaving 14 bases of the junction unmatched. Germline CDR1 is SGHKS and CDR2 is YYEKEE (reference sequence). The CDR3 reads CASSVDVDRRLSPLHF. CDR3 bases: TGTGCCAGCAGCGTTGACGTGGACAGGAGGCTGTCACCCCTCCACTTT.

This clone turned up a few times. The rearrangement links TRBV6-5 to TRBJ1-1, with a tentative D call TRBD1 (5 bases). Trimming left V 5 bases short and J 3 bases short, with 10 bases between. The CDR3 extends over 13 amino acids. Per the germline V gene, CDR1 is MNHEY and CDR2 is SVGAGI. The CDR3 sequence is CASSRGEDTEAFF. The CDR3 coding sequence is TGTGCCAGCAGTCGAGGGGAGGACACTGAAGCTTTCTTT.

V and J are TRBV4-1 and TRBJ2-1; 8 nucleotides agree with TRBD1. V lost 4 bases and J lost 2; bases outside the gene matches: 7. Germline V gene lookup returns CDR1 MGHRA and CDR2 YSYEKL. The CDR3 runs to 16 residues. CDR3 coding DNA: TGCGCCAGCAGCCGGGACAGGCCTACTACCTACAATGAGCAGTTCTTC. Translating gives CASSRDRPTTYNEQFF.

As DNA, the CDR3 is TGCGCCAGCAGCTCCGGGACAGGTTACACCGGGGAGCTGTTTTTT. Amino acids: CASSSGTGYTGELFF. This chain links TRBV5-1 with TRBJ2-2; 8 positions match TRBD1. J lost 3 bases, V lost 3 bases, and 4 bases had no gene match. The V gene's germline CDR1 is SGHRS and CDR2 YFSETQ. This CDR3 spans 15 amino acids.

The chain uses TRBV19 and TRBJ2-1, with D perhaps matching TRBD2 (5 bases). There are 14 residues in the CDR3. V lost 6 bases to trimming and J lost 6 bases, with 15 bases between them. Germline loops: CDR1 LNHDA, CDR2 SQIVND (reference sequence). Here the CDR3 DNA reads TGTGCCAGTAGGTTGGGCCAGAGGGCCAATGAGCAGTTCTTC. Protein product: CASRLGQRANEQFF.

This clone was observed once. V is TRBV5-4 and J is TRBJ2-1; TRBD2 matches at 8 bases. Germline V gene data show CDR1 as SGHNT and CDR2 as YYREEE (reference sequence). The ends lost 2 bases at V and 1 base at J; junction bases unmatched: 5. The CDR3 totals 16 residues. CDR3 protein: CASSFRAGVSYNEQFF. CDR3 in DNA: TGTGCCAGCAGCTTTAGAGCGGGAGTGTCCTACAATGAGCAGTTCTTC.

A single count supports this clone. The V gene is TRBV7-2, the J gene TRBJ2-2, with a weak D call TRBD2 (6 bases). CDR1 is SGHTA, CDR2 FQGNSA, per germline. This CDR3 region has 18 residues. Trimming shortened V by 5 bases and J by 0 bases, and 19 bases separated the two germline ends. The CDR3 nucleotides are TGTGCCAGCAGCACTTACCCACCCGGGACTGCGAACACCGGGGAGCTGTTTTTT. Encoded protein: CASSTYPPGTANTGELFF.